This TCR beta chain was sequenced in a study of cytomegalovirus exposure and HLA in healthy donors. Overall study: The early release's HLA-typed donors yielded tens of millions of unique TCRs. Within the Caucasian-associated ancestry cluster were around four fifths of the approximately 400 genotyped donors.

Germline assignment: CDR1 SGHNT and CDR2 YYREEE (reference sequence). Trimming removed 3 bases at V and 4 bases at J, with 8 bases between. The CDR3 runs to 14 residues. The PCR was carried out with 60 Vbeta primers and 13 Jbeta primers. The repertoire was sequenced with immunoSEQ multiplex PCR; TCRdb's copy has only in-frame clones and lacks some. The sample holds approximately 150,000 clones, over 75% seen once. About this clone itself: What it recognizes is unknown.

Findings and limits, study-wide: The authors later found TCR association rates varying by HLA locus, with DRB1 most and HLA-C fewest.

The chain uses TRBV5-4 and TRBJ1-6; tentatively, D is TRBD1 (6 bases). Sequencing was done on a sample of PBMCs. The receptor comes from a male donor in good health and CMV-seronegative. CDR3 sequence reads: CASSSQGYNSPLHF. The CDR3 DNA sequence: TGTGCCAGCAGCTCACAGGGATATAATTCACCCCTCCACTTT.